The present entry profiles one T cell receptor (beta chain) with its context. Clones were read by immunoSEQ multiplex PCR, and TCRdb kept only the in-frame ones, dropping some. This sample has under 350,000 clones, with over 75% found just once. V was clipped by 2 bases and J by 7 bases, with 13 bases between them. The CDR3 runs 14 residues. Looked up from germline, CDR1 is SGHRS and CDR2 is YFSETQ. The data are from a study of blood T cell repertoires in COVID-19. The source material was peripheral blood. This clonotype originated in a woman aged 25-40 years with COVID-19, enrolled during active disease. The chain uses TRBV5-1 and TRBJ2-1; D possibly corresponds to TRBD2 (6 bases). CDR3 nucleotides: TGCGCCAGCAGCTTCGGGCCCCGGGGGAATGAGCAGTTCTTC. Translating gives CASSFGPRGNEQFF.